The sequence of this TCR beta chain was determined in a study of cytomegalovirus exposure and HLA in healthy donors. Overall study results and limits: TCR beta chain V- and J-gene trimming was linked, in a later analysis, to a missense variant in DCLRE1C. In a later analysis, an Asian-associated ancestry cluster reportedly showed fewer N-insertions than the roughly 700-donor mean.

With 2 bases removed from V and 6 bases from J, the gap between germline ends came to 8 bases. Per germline, CDR1 SEHNR and CDR2 FQNEAQ (reference sequence). The CDR3 spans 13 residues. Worth noting for this clone: Its antigen is still unknown.

In the PCR, 60 Vbeta and 13 Jbeta primers were used. Method: immunoSEQ multiplex PCR; TCRdb's copy keeps in-frame clones and lacks some. The profile shows about 170,000 clones, 70% to 90% of them singletons. The clonotype comes from a man aged 30-40 years in good health and CMV-seropositive. V usage is TRBV7-9 and J usage is TRBJ2-1; D gene uncertain. Specimen: PBMCs. CDR3 nucleotide sequence: TGTGCCAGCAGCTTACTTTGGGCCAATGAGCAGTTCTTC. Translation: CASSLLWANEQFF. Full variable domain (remainder filled in from reference TRBV7-9 and TRBJ2-1): DTGVSQNPRHKITKRGQNVTFRCDPISEHNRLYWYRQTLGQGPEFLTYFQNEAQLEKSRLLSDRFSAERPKGSFSTLEIQRTEQGDSAMYLCASSLLWANEQFFGPGTRLTVL.